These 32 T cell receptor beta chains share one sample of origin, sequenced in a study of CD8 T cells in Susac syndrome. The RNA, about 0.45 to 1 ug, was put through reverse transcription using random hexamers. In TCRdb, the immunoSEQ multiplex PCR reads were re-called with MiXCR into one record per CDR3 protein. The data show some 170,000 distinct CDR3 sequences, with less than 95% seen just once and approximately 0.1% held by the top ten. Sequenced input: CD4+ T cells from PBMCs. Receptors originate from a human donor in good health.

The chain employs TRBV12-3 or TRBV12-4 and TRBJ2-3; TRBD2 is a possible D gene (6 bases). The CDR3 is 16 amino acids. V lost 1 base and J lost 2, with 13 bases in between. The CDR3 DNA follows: TGTGCCAGCAGTTTAGTGGGGGGAGTTAACACAGATACGCAGTATTTT. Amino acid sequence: CASSLVGGVNTDTQYF.

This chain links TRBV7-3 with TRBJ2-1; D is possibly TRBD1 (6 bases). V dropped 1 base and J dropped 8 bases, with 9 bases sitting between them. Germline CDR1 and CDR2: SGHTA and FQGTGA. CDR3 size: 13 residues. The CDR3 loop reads CASSLMKGDEQFF. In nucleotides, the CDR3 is TGTGCCAGCAGCTTAATGAAGGGGGATGAGCAGTTCTTC.

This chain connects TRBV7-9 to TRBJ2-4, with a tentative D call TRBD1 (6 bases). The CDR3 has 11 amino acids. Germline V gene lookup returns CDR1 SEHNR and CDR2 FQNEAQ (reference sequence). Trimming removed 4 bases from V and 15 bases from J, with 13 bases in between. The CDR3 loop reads CASSSPGHPYF. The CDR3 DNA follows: TGTGCCAGCAGCTCACCGGGACACCCGTACTTC.

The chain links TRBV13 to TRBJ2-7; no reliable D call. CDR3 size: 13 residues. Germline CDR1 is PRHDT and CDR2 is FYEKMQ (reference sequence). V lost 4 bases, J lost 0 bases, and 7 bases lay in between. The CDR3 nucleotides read TGTGCCAGCAGCTGGGCAGCCTCCTACGAGCAGTACTTC. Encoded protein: CASSWAASYEQYF.

In DNA form, the CDR3 reads TGTGCCAGCAGTTTAAACGACCCGGCCTACGAGCAGTACTTC. It yields the protein CASSLNDPAYEQYF. The rearrangement links TRBV28 to TRBJ2-7; D uncertain. V lost 2 bases to trimming and J lost 2 bases, with 10 bases between them. The CDR3 is 14 residues long. Per germline, CDR1 MDHEN and CDR2 SYDVKM.

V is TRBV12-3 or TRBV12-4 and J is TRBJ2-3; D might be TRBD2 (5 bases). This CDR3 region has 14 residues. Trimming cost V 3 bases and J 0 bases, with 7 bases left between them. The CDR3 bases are TGTGCCAGCAGTTTCGGCGGGAGCACAGATACGCAGTATTTT. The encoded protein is CASSFGGSTDTQYF.

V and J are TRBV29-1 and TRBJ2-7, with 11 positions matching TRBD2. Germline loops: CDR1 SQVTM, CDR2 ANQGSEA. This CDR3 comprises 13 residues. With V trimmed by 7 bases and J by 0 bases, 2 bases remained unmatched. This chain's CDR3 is CSASGRSSYEQYF. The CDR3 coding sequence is TGCAGCGCTAGCGGGAGGAGCTCCTACGAGCAGTACTTC.

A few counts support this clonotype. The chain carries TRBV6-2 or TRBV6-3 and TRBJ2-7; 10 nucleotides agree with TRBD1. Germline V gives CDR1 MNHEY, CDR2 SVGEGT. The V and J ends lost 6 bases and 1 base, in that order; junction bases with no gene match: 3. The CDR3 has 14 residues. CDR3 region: CASRGTGESYEQYF. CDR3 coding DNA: TGTGCCAGCAGGGGGACAGGGGAGTCCTACGAGCAGTACTTC.

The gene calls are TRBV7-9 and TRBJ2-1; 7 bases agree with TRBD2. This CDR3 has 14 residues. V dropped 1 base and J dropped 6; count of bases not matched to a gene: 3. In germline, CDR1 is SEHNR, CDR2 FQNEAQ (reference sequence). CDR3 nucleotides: TGTGCCAGCAGCTTAGGACTAGCCAGCAATGAGCAGTTCTTC. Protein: CASSLGLASNEQFF.

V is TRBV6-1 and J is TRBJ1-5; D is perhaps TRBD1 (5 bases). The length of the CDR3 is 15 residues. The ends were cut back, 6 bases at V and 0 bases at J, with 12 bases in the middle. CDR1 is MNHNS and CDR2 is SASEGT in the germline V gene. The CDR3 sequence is CASRMGQYSNQPQHF. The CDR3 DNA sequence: TGTGCCAGCAGGATGGGGCAGTATAGCAATCAGCCCCAGCATTTT.

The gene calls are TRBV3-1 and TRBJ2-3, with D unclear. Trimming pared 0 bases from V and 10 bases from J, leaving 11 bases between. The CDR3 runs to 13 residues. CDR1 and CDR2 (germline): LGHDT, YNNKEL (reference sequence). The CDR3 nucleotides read TGTGCCAGCAGCCAAGATAGGACGGCCCCGCAGTATTTT. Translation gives CASSQDRTAPQYF.

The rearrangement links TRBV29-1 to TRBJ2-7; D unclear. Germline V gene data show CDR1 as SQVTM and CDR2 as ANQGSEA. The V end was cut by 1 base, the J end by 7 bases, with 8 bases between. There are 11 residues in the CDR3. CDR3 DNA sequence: TGCAGCGTTGAAGCCCCCGGGGAGCAGTACTTC. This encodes CSVEAPGEQYF.

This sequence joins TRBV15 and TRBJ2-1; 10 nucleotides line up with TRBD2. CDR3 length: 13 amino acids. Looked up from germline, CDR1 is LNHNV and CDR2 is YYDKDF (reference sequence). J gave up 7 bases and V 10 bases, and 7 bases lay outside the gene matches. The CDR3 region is CASEREGNNEQFF. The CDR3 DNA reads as TGTGCCAGTGAGCGGGAGGGTAATAATGAGCAGTTCTTC.

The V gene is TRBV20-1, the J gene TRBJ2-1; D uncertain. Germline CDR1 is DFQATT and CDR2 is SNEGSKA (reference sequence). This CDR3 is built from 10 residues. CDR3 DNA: TGCAGGGTGATGGGGAATGAGCAGTTCTTC. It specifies CRVMGNEQFF.

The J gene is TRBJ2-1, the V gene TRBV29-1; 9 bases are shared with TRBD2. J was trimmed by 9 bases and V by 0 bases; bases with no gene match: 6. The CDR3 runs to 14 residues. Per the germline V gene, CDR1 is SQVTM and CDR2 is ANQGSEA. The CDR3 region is CSVEDVLAGGEQFF. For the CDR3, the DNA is TGCAGCGTTGAAGACGTACTAGCGGGTGGTGAGCAGTTCTTC.

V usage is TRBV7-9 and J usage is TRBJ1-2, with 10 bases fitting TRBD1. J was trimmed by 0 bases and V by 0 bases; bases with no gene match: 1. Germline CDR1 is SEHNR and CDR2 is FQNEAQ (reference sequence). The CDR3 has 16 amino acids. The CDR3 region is CASSLAGTGANYGYTF. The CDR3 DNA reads TGTGCCAGCAGCTTAGCCGGGACAGGGGCTAACTATGGCTACACCTTC.

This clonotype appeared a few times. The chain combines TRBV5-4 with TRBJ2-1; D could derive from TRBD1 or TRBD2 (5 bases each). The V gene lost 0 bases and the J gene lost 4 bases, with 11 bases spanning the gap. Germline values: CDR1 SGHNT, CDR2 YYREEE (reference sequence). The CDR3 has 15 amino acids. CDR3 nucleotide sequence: TGTGCCAGCAGCTTGGATAGGGGACCATACAATGAGCAGTTCTTC. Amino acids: CASSLDRGPYNEQFF.

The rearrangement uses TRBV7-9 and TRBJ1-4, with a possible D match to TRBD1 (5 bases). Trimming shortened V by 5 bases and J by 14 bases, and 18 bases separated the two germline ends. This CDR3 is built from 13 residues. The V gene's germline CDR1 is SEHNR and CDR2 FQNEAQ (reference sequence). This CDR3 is CASSPSVGGPLFF. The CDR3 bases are TGTGCCAGCAGCCCTAGCGTCGGGGGACCGCTGTTTTTT.

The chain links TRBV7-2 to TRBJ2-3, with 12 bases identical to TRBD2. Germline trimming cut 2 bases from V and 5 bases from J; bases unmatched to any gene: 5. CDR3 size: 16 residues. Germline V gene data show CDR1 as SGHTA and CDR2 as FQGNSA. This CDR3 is CASSLLAGGPRDTQYF. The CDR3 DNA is TGTGCCAGCAGCTTACTAGCGGGAGGGCCGAGAGATACGCAGTATTTT.

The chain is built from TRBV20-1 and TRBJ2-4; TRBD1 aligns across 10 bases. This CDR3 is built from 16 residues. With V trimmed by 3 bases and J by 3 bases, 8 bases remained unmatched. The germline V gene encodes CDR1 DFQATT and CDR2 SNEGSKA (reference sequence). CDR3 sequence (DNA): TGCAGTGCTAGGGACCCCGGGACAGGGGACAAAAACATTCAGTACTTC. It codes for CSARDPGTGDKNIQYF.

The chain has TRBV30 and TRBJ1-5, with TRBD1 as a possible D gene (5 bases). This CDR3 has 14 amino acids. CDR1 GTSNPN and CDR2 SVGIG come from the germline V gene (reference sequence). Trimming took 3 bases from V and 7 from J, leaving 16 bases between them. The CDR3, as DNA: TGTGCCTGGAGAGGGCCAGGGAATGCACAGCCCCAGCATTTT. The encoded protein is CAWRGPGNAQPQHF.

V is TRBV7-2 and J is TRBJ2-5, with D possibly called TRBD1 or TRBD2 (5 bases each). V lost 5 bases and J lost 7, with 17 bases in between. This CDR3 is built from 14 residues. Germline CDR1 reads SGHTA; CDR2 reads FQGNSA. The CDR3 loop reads CASSRTGVRGTQYF. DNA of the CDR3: TGTGCCAGCAGCCGAACCGGGGTGAGGGGGACCCAGTACTTC.

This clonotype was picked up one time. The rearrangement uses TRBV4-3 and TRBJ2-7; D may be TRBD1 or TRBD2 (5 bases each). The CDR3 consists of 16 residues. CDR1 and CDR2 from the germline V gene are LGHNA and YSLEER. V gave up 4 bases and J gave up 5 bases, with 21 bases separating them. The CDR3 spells CASSRGETNLAHEQYF. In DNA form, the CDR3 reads TGCGCCAGCAGCCGAGGGGAGACTAACTTGGCACACGAGCAGTACTTC.

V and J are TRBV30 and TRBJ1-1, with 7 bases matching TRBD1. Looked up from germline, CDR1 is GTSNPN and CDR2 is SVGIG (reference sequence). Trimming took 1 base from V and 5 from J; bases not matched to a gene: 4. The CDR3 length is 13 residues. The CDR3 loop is CAWSEAGGTEAFF. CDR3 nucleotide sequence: TGTGCCTGGAGTGAAGCAGGGGGTACTGAAGCTTTCTTT.

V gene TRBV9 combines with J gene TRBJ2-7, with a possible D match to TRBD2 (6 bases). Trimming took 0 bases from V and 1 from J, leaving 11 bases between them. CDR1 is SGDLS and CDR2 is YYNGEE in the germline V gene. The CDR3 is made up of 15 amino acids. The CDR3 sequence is CASSVGLANSYEQYF. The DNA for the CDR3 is TGTGCCAGCAGCGTAGGGCTAGCGAATTCCTACGAGCAGTACTTC.

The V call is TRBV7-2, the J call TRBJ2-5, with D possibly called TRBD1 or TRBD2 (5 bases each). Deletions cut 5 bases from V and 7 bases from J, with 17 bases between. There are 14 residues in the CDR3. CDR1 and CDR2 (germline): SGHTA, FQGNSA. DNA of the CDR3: TGTGCCAGCAGCAAGGGACCGAATTCAGGGACCCAGTACTTC. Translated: CASSKGPNSGTQYF.

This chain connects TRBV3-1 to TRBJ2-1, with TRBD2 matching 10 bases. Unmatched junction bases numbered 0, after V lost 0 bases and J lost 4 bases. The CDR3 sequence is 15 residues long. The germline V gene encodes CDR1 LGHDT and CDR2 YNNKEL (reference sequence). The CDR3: CASSQELAGYNEQFF. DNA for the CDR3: TGTGCCAGCAGCCAAGAACTAGCGGGATACAATGAGCAGTTCTTC.

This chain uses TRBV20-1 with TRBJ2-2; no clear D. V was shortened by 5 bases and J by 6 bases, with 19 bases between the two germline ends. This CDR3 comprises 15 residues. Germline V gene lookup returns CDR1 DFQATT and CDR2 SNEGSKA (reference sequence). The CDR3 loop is CSARPLAAWAGELFF. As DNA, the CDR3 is TGCAGTGCTCGGCCCTTGGCCGCATGGGCCGGGGAGCTGTTTTTT.

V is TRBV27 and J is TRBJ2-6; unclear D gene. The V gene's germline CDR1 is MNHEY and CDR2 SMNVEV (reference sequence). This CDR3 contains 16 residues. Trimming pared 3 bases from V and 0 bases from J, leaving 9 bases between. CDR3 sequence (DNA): TGTGCCAGCAGTTTCTTTGGAGACTCTGGGGCCAACGTCCTGACTTTC. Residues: CASSFFGDSGANVLTF.

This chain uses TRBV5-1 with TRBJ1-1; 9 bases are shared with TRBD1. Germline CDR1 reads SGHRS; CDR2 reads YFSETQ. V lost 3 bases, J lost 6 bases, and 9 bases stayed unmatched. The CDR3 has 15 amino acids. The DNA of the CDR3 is TGCGCCAGCAGCTGGGGGGACAGGGACTACCCTGAAGCTTTCTTT. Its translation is CASSWGDRDYPEAFF.

For the CDR3, the DNA is TGTGCCAGCAGCCCGATGGGCAGAACCTACGAGCAGTACTTC. Translation: CASSPMGRTYEQYF. V usage is TRBV7-2 and J usage is TRBJ2-7; D gene ambiguous. The CDR3 contains 14 residues. With 5 bases removed from V and 2 bases from J, the gap between germline ends came to 13 bases. Germline assignment: CDR1 SGHTA and CDR2 FQGNSA.

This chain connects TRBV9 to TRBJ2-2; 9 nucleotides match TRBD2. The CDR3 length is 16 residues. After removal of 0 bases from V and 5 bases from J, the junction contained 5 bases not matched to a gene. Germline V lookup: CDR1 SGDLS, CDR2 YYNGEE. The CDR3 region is CASSVVREGWTGELFF. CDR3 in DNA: TGTGCCAGCAGCGTAGTGCGGGAGGGTTGGACCGGGGAGCTGTTTTTT.